The 23 T cell receptor beta chains below were found in one sample sequenced in a study of cytomegalovirus exposure and HLA in healthy donors. In the PCR, 60 Vbeta and 13 Jbeta primers were used. Measured with immunoSEQ multiplex PCR; TCRdb has only the in-frame clones, and not every one. The sample records about 99,000 clones, approximately 78% being singletons. Input material: PBMCs. These receptors came from a woman between 40 and 55 years old in good health and CMV-seronegative.

CDR3 nucleotides: TGTGCCAGCTCACCGCCGGACTACCAGGAGCAGTTCTTC. Translated, it gives CASSPPDYQEQFF. V gene TRBV18 combines with J gene TRBJ2-1, with TRBD2 as a possible D gene (6 bases). In germline, CDR1 is KGHSH, CDR2 LQKENI. The CDR3 has 13 amino acids. V lost 3 bases to trimming and J lost 10 bases, with 13 bases between them.

The V and J genes are TRBV7-2 and TRBJ2-3; 10 nucleotides align to TRBD2. CDR3 size: 19 residues. Germline CDR1 SGHTA, CDR2 FQGNSA. Trimming removed 5 bases from V and 0 bases from J; junction bases left unmatched: 14. The CDR3 sequence is CASSLRLAGAAISTDTQYF. CDR3 nucleotides: TGTGCCAGCAGCCTGAGGCTAGCGGGAGCGGCAATTAGCACAGATACGCAGTATTTT.

The rearrangement links TRBV11-3 to TRBJ1-1; D unresolved. Germline CDR1 reads SGHNT; CDR2 reads YENEEA. The CDR3 totals 16 residues. V dropped 1 base and J dropped 3 bases, with 15 bases sitting between them. The CDR3 loop reads CASSLGYREGYTEAFF. The CDR3 DNA reads as TGTGCCAGCAGCTTAGGATACCGGGAGGGATACACTGAAGCTTTCTTT.

This chain links TRBV28 with TRBJ2-5; 7 positions match TRBD1. Per the germline V gene, CDR1 is MDHEN and CDR2 is SYDVKM. The CDR3 runs to 17 residues. Trimming took 4 bases from V and 4 from J; bases not matched to a gene: 15. The CDR3 DNA reads TGTGCCAGCAGTTCCCGCTCGACAGGGTTCTATCCAGAGACCCAGTACTTC. The encoded protein is CASSSRSTGFYPETQYF.

This clone was found once. The chain has TRBV4-3 and TRBJ2-5; D not resolved. Judging by the DNA end, TRBJ2-7 fits better; the J call may be wrong. The CDR3 sequence is 15 residues long. Germline V gives CDR1 LGHNA, CDR2 YSLEER. This CDR3 is CASSQGARSTYEQYF. CDR3 DNA sequence: TGCGCCAGCAGCCAAGGAGCGAGGAGTACCTACGAGCAGTACTTC.

The genes are TRBV28 and TRBJ2-3; 7 bases agree with TRBD2. Germline trimming cut 2 bases from V and 4 bases from J; bases unmatched to any gene: 12. Germline loops: CDR1 MDHEN, CDR2 SYDVKM. This CDR3 is 17 amino acids long. The CDR3 nucleotides read TGTGCCAGCAGTTTAGGGCGGAGCGGGATTAGGGCAGATACGCAGTATTTT. Amino acid sequence: CASSLGRSGIRADTQYF.

The chain is built from TRBV27 and TRBJ1-2, with 8 bases that match TRBD1. CDR1 and CDR2 from the germline V gene are MNHEY and SMNVEV (reference sequence). The V gene end was trimmed by 3 bases and the J gene end by 7 bases; junction bases not matched to a gene: 7. This CDR3 is built from 14 residues. CDR3 in amino acids: CASSFDRGNSGYTF. Here the CDR3 DNA reads TGTGCCAGCAGTTTCGACAGGGGAAATTCTGGCTACACCTTC.

This clone was observed a few times. The chain uses TRBV5-1 and TRBJ2-1; D gene ambiguous. The CDR3 loop spans 11 amino acids. The germline V gene has CDR1 SGHRS and CDR2 YFSETQ. Trimming took 1 base from V and 10 from J, leaving 6 bases between them. The CDR3 nucleotides read TGCGCCAGCAGCTTGAGTGAGGAGCAGTTCTTC. It encodes CASSLSEEQFF. Full variable domain (missing parts from reference TRBV5-1 and TRBJ2-1): KAGVTQTPRYLIKTRGQQVTLSCSPISGHRSVSWYQQTPGQGLQFLFEYFSETQRNKGNFPGRFSGRQFSNSRSEMNVSTLELGDSALYLCASSLSEEQFFGPGTRLTVL.

The J gene is TRBJ2-7, the V gene TRBV15; tentative D call: TRBD2 (6 bases). V lost 0 bases and J 7 bases, leaving 16 bases between the germline ends. This CDR3 has 15 amino acids. Germline V gene data show CDR1 as LNHNV and CDR2 as YYDKDF (reference sequence). DNA of the CDR3: TGTGCCACCAGCAGAGATGGGGACCCGGCGGGGGAGCAGTACTTC. Amino acids: CATSRDGDPAGEQYF.

The J gene is TRBJ1-1, the V gene TRBV6-4, with TRBD1 matching 9 bases. The CDR3 is 13 residues long. Germline CDR1 reads MRHNA; CDR2 reads SNTAGT. The V gene end was trimmed by 6 bases and the J gene end by 8 bases; junction bases not matched to a gene: 7. The CDR3 bases are TGTGCCAGCAGCCGAACGGGGACAGGGGAAGCTTTCTTT. As protein: CASSRTGTGEAFF.

The V and J genes are TRBV6-6 and TRBJ1-2; 7 bases match TRBD1. Trimming at V came to 6 bases and at J to 2 bases, leaving 6 bases not matched to a gene. CDR1 MNHNY and CDR2 SVGAGI come from the germline V gene (reference sequence). This CDR3 contains 14 residues. The CDR3 loop reads CASSLGGQNYGYTF. The DNA for the CDR3 is TGTGCCAGCAGCCTAGGGGGCCAAAACTATGGCTACACCTTC.

This clone was observed a handful of times. The V and J genes are TRBV9 and TRBJ2-3, with 7 bases matching TRBD2. CDR3 size: 17 residues. J was trimmed by 0 bases and V by 2 bases; bases with no gene match: 9. From germline, CDR1 is SGDLS and CDR2 YYNGEE. The CDR3 spells CASSVSPTSTSTDTQYF. DNA of the CDR3: TGTGCCAGCAGCGTCAGCCCGACTAGCACCAGCACAGATACGCAGTATTTT.

Only one count was recorded for this clone. This chain uses TRBV5-1 with TRBJ1-1; 8 bases fit TRBD1. The trim removed 3 bases at V and 4 bases at J, leaving 5 bases unmatched. The CDR3 length is 14 residues. The germline gives CDR1 SGHRS, CDR2 YFSETQ. The CDR3 reads CASSSTDRVTEAFF. CDR3 sequence (DNA): TGCGCCAGCAGCTCCACGGACAGGGTCACTGAAGCTTTCTTT.

J is TRBJ2-2 and V is TRBV5-8; 7 nucleotides agree with TRBD1. This CDR3 comprises 15 residues. V trimming: 4 bases; J trimming: 1 base; junction bases outside the gene matches: 4. CDR1 is SGHTS, CDR2 YDEGEE, per germline. CDR3 nucleotide sequence: TGTGCCAGCAGCGGCCGGGACAGGAACACCGGGGAGCTGTTTTTT. Its translation is CASSGRDRNTGELFF.

The rearrangement joins TRBV5-1 to TRBJ1-2, with 10 nucleotides matching TRBD1. The V gene's germline CDR1 is SGHRS and CDR2 YFSETQ. Trimming at V came to 4 bases and at J to 4 bases, leaving 4 bases not matched to a gene. The CDR3 contains 14 residues. The CDR3 DNA reads TGCGCCAGCAGCGCGGGACAGGGGATCTATGGCTACACCTTC. Amino acid sequence: CASSAGQGIYGYTF. Drawing the rest from reference TRBV5-1 and TRBJ1-2, the complete variable domain is KAGVTQTPRYLIKTRGQQVTLSCSPISGHRSVSWYQQTPGQGLQFLFEYFSETQRNKGNFPGRFSGRQFSNSRSEMNVSTLELGDSALYLCASSAGQGIYGYTFGSGTRLTVV.

This chain links TRBV6-6 with TRBJ1-1, with D unresolved. CDR1 is MNHNY and CDR2 is SVGAGI in the germline V gene (reference sequence). CDR3 length: 14 residues. Trimming removed 3 bases from V and 2 bases from J, with 10 bases in between. The CDR3 nucleotides are TGTGCCAGCAGTTATACCAGACTCAACACTGAAGCTTTCTTT. Residues: CASSYTRLNTEAFF.

V is TRBV6-6 and J is TRBJ2-1; 8 positions agree with TRBD1. Germline V CDR1 and CDR2: MNHNY, SVGAGI (reference sequence). CDR3 size: 15 residues. With V trimmed by 5 bases and J by 6 bases, 9 bases remained unmatched. CDR3 DNA: TGTGCCAGCAGTGCGCCCGGGACAGGTGGCAATGAGCAGTTCTTC. Translating gives CASSAPGTGGNEQFF.

The gene calls are TRBV15 and TRBJ1-5; D gene unclear. Trimming took off 1 base at V and 4 bases at J, with 8 bases between the two ends. The CDR3 has 14 amino acids. Per germline, CDR1 LNHNV and CDR2 YYDKDF (reference sequence). The CDR3 loop is CATSRGAGNQPQHF. For the CDR3, the DNA is TGTGCCACCAGCAGAGGAGCGGGTAATCAGCCCCAGCATTTT. Drawing the rest from reference TRBV15 and TRBJ1-5, the complete variable domain is DAMVIQNPRYQVTQFGKPVTLSCSQTLNHNVMYWYQQKSSQAPKLLFHYYDKDFNNEADTPDNFQSRRPNTSFCFLDIRSPGLGDTAMYLCATSRGAGNQPQHFGDGTRLSIL.

The J gene is TRBJ2-1, the V gene TRBV7-9, with 7 bases lining up with TRBD2. The CDR3 spans 16 residues. Trimming at V came to 5 bases and at J to 0 bases, leaving 7 bases not matched to a gene. Germline V gene data show CDR1 as SEHNR and CDR2 as FQNEAQ (reference sequence). This CDR3 reads CASSDLAGSSYNEQFF. In DNA form, the CDR3 reads TGTGCCAGCAGCGATTTAGCGGGTAGCTCCTACAATGAGCAGTTCTTC.

The V call is TRBV19, the J call TRBJ1-1; 11 positions match TRBD1. This CDR3 is built from 15 residues. Per germline, CDR1 LNHDA and CDR2 SQIVND (reference sequence). V lost 5 bases to trimming and J lost 5 bases; unmatched junction nucleotides: 7. CDR3 sequence: CASSVDRGQWTEAFF. CDR3 coding DNA: TGTGCCAGTAGTGTGGACAGGGGGCAGTGGACTGAAGCTTTCTTT.

This chain joins TRBV28 and TRBJ2-7; 7 bases align to TRBD1. V lost 8 bases to trimming and J lost 3 bases; unmatched junction nucleotides: 7. Germline CDR1 reads MDHEN; CDR2 reads SYDVKM. The CDR3 consists of 13 residues. The chain's CDR3 is CASATGPSYEQYF. The CDR3, as DNA: TGTGCCAGCGCGACAGGGCCGAGCTACGAGCAGTACTTC.

This clone was observed a single time. This rearrangement joins TRBV28 to TRBJ1-5; 7 bases map to TRBD1. The V segment lost 6 bases and the J segment 7 bases; nucleotides outside the gene matches: 6. The CDR3 runs to 13 residues. Germline loops: CDR1 MDHEN, CDR2 SYDVKM. CDR3 coding DNA: TGTGCCAGCAGCGACAGGGTATGGCAGCCCCAGCATTTT. As protein: CASSDRVWQPQHF.

The chain recombines TRBV4-3 with TRBJ1-2, with D perhaps TRBD1 (6 bases). The CDR3 spans 15 residues. Germline CDR1 LGHNA, CDR2 YSLEER. V was cut by 0 bases and J by 6 bases, with 14 bases left in between. The CDR3 nucleotides read TGCGCCAGCAGCCAAGATCGCCAGGGGACGCATGGCTACACCTTC. This gives the protein CASSQDRQGTHGYTF.